This T cell receptor (beta chain) is from a study of T cell responses to AZD1222 COVID-19 vaccine. Study outcomes and limitations: It was only 6 or 7 AZD1222 recipients who were seropositive at baseline.

In the case of this clone: Its antigen is not known.

The V gene's germline CDR1 is ENHRY and CDR2 SYGVKD. The ends were cut back, 0 bases at V and 5 bases at J, with 8 bases in the middle. This CDR3 contains 14 residues. The method was immunoSEQ multiplex PCR; TCRdb's version includes in-frame clones alone and lacks a portion of them. The sample carries about 140,000 clones, around nine tenths recorded once. The clonotype was recovered from an adult who received the AZD1222 COVID-19 vaccine. The rearrangement joins TRBV10-3 to TRBJ2-1; D unresolved. Specimen: peripheral blood, collected 28 days after the second AZD1222 dose. DNA of the CDR3: TGTGCCATCAGTGAGTCCCCCAATAACAATGAGCAGTTCTTC. It yields the protein CAISESPNNNEQFF.